Only a few counts were recorded for the clone carrying this T cell receptor beta chain. No antigen is known for it. This CDR3 spans 15 amino acids. V trimming: 5 bases; J trimming: 4 bases; junction bases outside the gene matches: 6. Germline CDR1 reads SGHDT; CDR2 reads YYEEEE. The data originate from a study of tumor-infiltrating lymphocytes in primary liver carcinoma. The wider study: The patients, men and women alike, were aged 30 to 69 years.

Researchers generated TCR beta cDNA from around 0.55 ug of total RNA, relying on a constant-region primer. Libraries of TCR beta came from three nested multiplex PCR rounds with slightly modified ARM-PCR. Primers for the first two PCR rounds were TRBV1-TRBV30 forward primers and a C-beta reverse primer (around 10 cycles per round). Each CDR3 protein is one row after TCRdb ran MiXCR on the multiplex PCR reads. The data contain 310,000 or so distinct CDR3 sequences, around 50% of them singletons. It was unsorted whole blood that yielded blood RNA, and germline DNA was also extracted. Study outcomes and limitations: The top-250-clone fraction was significantly higher in tumors than in blood (p = 0.039).

This clonotype was sampled from a woman in her 30s with primary liver carcinoma and hepatitis B virus infection. This rearrangement joins TRBV5-6 to TRBJ2-7; 13 nucleotides align to TRBD2. Sequencing input: peripheral blood. The CDR3 DNA is TGTGCCAGCAGTCGGACTAGCGGGAGTAGGTACGAGCAGTACTTC. Translated, it gives CASSRTSGSRYEQYF.